This entry lists 7 T cell receptor beta chains sequenced from one sample in a study of T cells in Graves' hyperthyroidism and ophthalmopathy. RNA transcripts yielded amplified TCR beta CDR3 regions. HTBI primers drove first-round RT-PCR of the TCR CDR3. TCRdb independently ran MiXCR on the multiplex PCR reads; one entry per CDR3 protein. In the table there are hundreds of thousands of distinct CDR3 sequences, about 20% of which are singletons. Sequenced: blood. The source is a young woman with Graves' hyperthyroidism.

This clonotype appeared many times. The gene calls are TRBV5-1 and TRBJ2-4; a possible D gene is TRBD2 (6 bases). V was trimmed by 0 bases and J by 6 bases, leaving 10 bases between them. The length of the CDR3 is 14 residues. The germline V gene encodes CDR1 SGHRS and CDR2 YFSETQ. CDR3 residues: CASSLAGATNIQYF. The CDR3 nucleotides read TGCGCCAGCAGCTTGGCGGGAGCAACAAACATTCAGTACTTC.

The chain employs TRBV11-2 and TRBJ2-7; 11 nucleotides agree with TRBD1. CDR3 length: 16 residues. CDR1 is SGHAT, CDR2 FQNNGV, per germline. V was clipped by 3 bases and J by 0 bases; unmatched bases: 4. DNA of the CDR3: TGTGCCAGCAGCTTTACCGGGACAGGGGGCTCCTACGAGCAGTACTTC. Translating it yields CASSFTGTGGSYEQYF.

This clonotype occurred many times. The rearrangement links TRBV11-1 to TRBJ1-5; tentative D call: TRBD1 (5 bases). The CDR3 runs 17 residues. The germline CDR1 and CDR2 sequences are SGHAT and FQDESV (reference sequence). V was shortened by 5 bases and J by 5 bases, with 22 bases between the two germline ends. The CDR3 DNA reads TGTGCCAGCAGCCAAAGGGGAGGGGAGGGGATAGATCAGCCCCAGCATTTT. It specifies CASSQRGGEGIDQPQHF.

This chain uses TRBV19 with TRBJ1-5, with D possibly matching TRBD1 (5 bases). Trimming took 3 bases from V and 1 from J, leaving 7 bases between them. CDR3 size: 14 residues. Germline V gene lookup returns CDR1 LNHDA and CDR2 SQIVND (reference sequence). The chain's CDR3 is CASSIGGSNQPQHF. DNA for the CDR3: TGTGCCAGTAGTATCGGGGGGAGCAATCAGCCCCAGCATTTT.

In its sample, this clonotype was seen a few times. This chain joins TRBV19 and TRBJ2-5, with 8 bases identical to TRBD2. This CDR3 region has 15 residues. The V gene end was trimmed by 7 bases and the J gene end by 2 bases; junction bases not matched to a gene: 9. Germline V gene lookup returns CDR1 LNHDA and CDR2 SQIVND (reference sequence). CDR3 nucleotide sequence: TGTGCCAGTACCTCCGGGGGGGCAAGACAAGAGACCCAGTACTTC. This translates into CASTSGGARQETQYF.

This clonotype was seen ten or more times. CDR3 sequence reads: CASSQDFSRVLRKETQYF. As DNA, the CDR3 is TGTGCCAGCAGCCAAGATTTCTCTAGGGTATTGAGAAAAGAGACCCAGTACTTC. The chain has TRBV14 and TRBJ2-5; D gene uncertain. The V gene lost 0 bases and the J gene lost 3 bases, with 20 bases spanning the gap. CDR1 and CDR2 (germline): SGHDN, FVKESK. This CDR3 has 18 amino acids. The variable domain in full, with the rest retrieved from reference TRBV14 and TRBJ2-5, is EAGVTQFPSHSVIEKGQTVTLRCDPISGHDNLYWYRRVMGKEIKFLLHFVKESKQDESGMPNNRFLAERTGGTYSTLKVQPAELEDSGVYFCASSQDFSRVLRKETQYFGPGTRLLVL.

The sample holds many counts of this clonotype. The V and J genes are TRBV6-5 and TRBJ1-2; D call uncertain. V shed 2 bases and J shed 0 bases, with 7 bases lying between them. The CDR3 runs 14 residues. Germline values: CDR1 MNHEY, CDR2 SVGAGI. The CDR3 coding sequence is TGTGCCAGCAGTTACAGGGTAGCTAACTATGGCTACACCTTC. Translation: CASSYRVANYGYTF.